Listed below are T cell receptor beta chains from one sample, sequenced in a study of CD8+ T cells in alopecia areata. The table came from immunoSEQ multiplex PCR; TCRdb's copy has only in-frame clones and leaves some out. Of around 100,000 clones in the sample, 44% were seen once. Here the sequenced sample was CD8+ T cells sorted from blood, taken at week 24, from a patient treated with tofacitinib. The origin of the receptors is a human donor with alopecia areata. Each CDR3 is given with its conserved first and last residue. The order of the fields is clone size, J gene, V gene, D gene, CDR3 protein, CDR3 DNA. The D gene is left open where the match is weak. Clone size is stated in some rows and not others, as once, few, many or a class when expanded.

clone_size: once
j_call: TRBJ2-7
v_call: TRBV27
d_call: NA
cdr3_aa: CASSYQETASYEQYF
cdr3_nt: TGTGCCAGCAGTTACCAAGAGACAGCCTCCTACGAGCAGTACTTC

clone_size: NA
j_call: TRBJ2-5
v_call: TRBV7-9
d_call: TRBD1
cdr3_aa: CASSFGQGARYQETQYF
cdr3_nt: TGTGCCAGCAGCTTCGGTCAGGGGGCGCGTTACCAAGAGACCCAGTACTTC

clone_size: few
j_call: TRBJ2-3
v_call: TRBV19
d_call: TRBD1
cdr3_aa: CASTTGQGADTQYF
cdr3_nt: TGTGCCAGTACCACGGGACAGGGCGCAGATACGCAGTATTTT

clone_size: NA
j_call: TRBJ2-1
v_call: TRBV7-3
d_call: NA
cdr3_aa: CASSPGPFDNEQFF
cdr3_nt: TGTGCCAGCAGCCCCGGACCGTTCGACAATGAGCAGTTCTTC

clone_size: NA
j_call: TRBJ2-7
v_call: TRBV6-1
d_call: TRBD2
cdr3_aa: CASSELAGAREQYF
cdr3_nt: TGTGCCAGCAGTGAACTAGCGGGAGCGCGCGAGCAGTACTTC

clone_size: NA
j_call: TRBJ2-7
v_call: TRBV9
d_call: NA
cdr3_aa: CASSGGVGAYEQYF
cdr3_nt: TGTGCCAGCAGCGGTGGGGTAGGGGCCTACGAGCAGTACTTC

clone_size: few
j_call: TRBJ2-4
v_call: TRBV7-9
d_call: NA
cdr3_aa: CASSSPPGGKNPAKNIQYF
cdr3_nt: TGTGCCAGCAGCTCTCCCCCCGGGGGCAAGAACCCAGCCAAAAACATTCAGTACTTC

clone_size: NA
j_call: TRBJ2-7
v_call: TRBV29-1
d_call: NA
cdr3_aa: CSVSDSFYEQYF
cdr3_nt: TGCAGCGTGTCGGACAGCTTCTACGAGCAGTACTTC

clone_size: NA
j_call: TRBJ2-4
v_call: TRBV7-9
d_call: NA
cdr3_aa: CASSLTSRENIQYF
cdr3_nt: TGTGCCAGCAGCTTGACTTCTCGAGAAAACATTCAGTACTTC

clone_size: NA
j_call: TRBJ2-2
v_call: TRBV7-9
d_call: NA
cdr3_aa: CASSPAGDGIGELFF
cdr3_nt: TGTGCCAGCAGCCCAGCAGGGGATGGTATCGGGGAGCTGTTTTTT

clone_size: NA
j_call: TRBJ1-3
v_call: TRBV29-1
d_call: NA
cdr3_aa: CSALIAAEGNTIYF
cdr3_nt: TGCAGCGCCCTGATAGCAGCGGAGGGAAACACCATATATTTT

clone_size: few
j_call: TRBJ2-7
v_call: TRBV29-1
d_call: TRBD2
cdr3_aa: CSIETSGEQYF
cdr3_nt: TGCAGCATCGAGACTAGCGGGGAGCAGTACTTC

clone_size: NA
j_call: TRBJ2-5
v_call: TRBV18
d_call: TRBD2
cdr3_aa: CASSPELAGLVQETQYF
cdr3_nt: TGTGCCAGCTCACCGGAATTAGCGGGATTGGTACAAGAGACCCAGTACTTC

clone_size: NA
j_call: TRBJ2-7
v_call: TRBV4-1
d_call: TRBD2
cdr3_aa: CASSQAGQRDSYEQYF
cdr3_nt: TGCGCCAGCAGCCAAGCTGGCCAGCGGGACTCCTACGAGCAGTACTTC

clone_size: few
j_call: TRBJ2-3
v_call: TRBV30
d_call: NA
cdr3_aa: CAWSLTWGDTQYF
cdr3_nt: TGTGCCTGGAGTTTAACATGGGGGGATACGCAGTATTTT

clone_size: few
j_call: TRBJ2-2
v_call: TRBV6-6
d_call: TRBD2
cdr3_aa: CASTGREGHHGELFF
cdr3_nt: TGTGCCAGCACGGGGCGGGAGGGCCATCACGGGGAGCTGTTTTTT

clone_size: few
j_call: TRBJ1-1
v_call: TRBV6-5
d_call: NA
cdr3_aa: CASSYLGSGEAFF
cdr3_nt: TGTGCCAGCAGTTACTTGGGTTCAGGTGAAGCTTTCTTT

clone_size: NA
j_call: TRBJ2-2
v_call: TRBV4-1
d_call: TRBD2
cdr3_aa: CASSQDFWRERNGELFF
cdr3_nt: TGCGCCAGCAGCCAAGACTTTTGGCGGGAGAGGAACGGGGAGCTGTTTTTT

clone_size: few
j_call: TRBJ2-7
v_call: TRBV7-9
d_call: NA
cdr3_aa: CASIDPLSYEQYF
cdr3_nt: TGTGCCAGCATCGACCCACTGTCCTACGAGCAGTACTTC

clone_size: NA
j_call: TRBJ2-1
v_call: TRBV5-1
d_call: NA
cdr3_aa: CASSLSLAFDNEQFF
cdr3_nt: TGCGCCAGCAGCTTGAGCCTAGCGTTCGACAATGAGCAGTTCTTC

clone_size: few
j_call: TRBJ2-5
v_call: TRBV29-1
d_call: TRBD2
cdr3_aa: CSVVGGRAEKTQYF
cdr3_nt: TGCAGCGTTGTCGGCGGGAGGGCCGAGAAGACCCAGTACTTC

clone_size: NA
j_call: TRBJ2-7
v_call: TRBV6-5
d_call: NA
cdr3_aa: CASSYRQGEHEQYF
cdr3_nt: TGTGCCAGCAGTTACCGGCAGGGTGAACACGAGCAGTACTTC

clone_size: NA
j_call: TRBJ2-2
v_call: TRBV23-1
d_call: TRBD2
cdr3_aa: CASSQPGGWDTGELFF
cdr3_nt: TGCGCCAGCAGTCAACCGGGGGGATGGGACACCGGGGAGCTGTTTTTT

clone_size: few
j_call: TRBJ2-7
v_call: TRBV5-1
d_call: NA
cdr3_aa: CASSEARHSYEQYF
cdr3_nt: TGCGCCAGCAGCGAGGCTAGACATAGCTACGAGCAGTACTTC

clone_size: NA
j_call: TRBJ2-3
v_call: TRBV9
d_call: NA
cdr3_aa: CASGTSWARGTDTQYF
cdr3_nt: TGTGCCAGCGGGACCTCTTGGGCACGGGGCACAGATACGCAGTATTTT

clone_size: NA
j_call: TRBJ1-1
v_call: TRBV7-8
d_call: NA
cdr3_aa: CASSLGWGSNTEAFF
cdr3_nt: TGTGCCAGCAGCTTAGGGTGGGGCTCGAACACTGAAGCTTTCTTT

clone_size: once
j_call: TRBJ1-1
v_call: TRBV25-1
d_call: NA
cdr3_aa: CASSERGGVNTEAFF
cdr3_nt: TGTGCCAGCAGTGAACGTGGAGGGGTGAACACTGAAGCTTTCTTT

clone_size: NA
j_call: TRBJ2-1
v_call: TRBV9
d_call: NA
cdr3_aa: CASSVESWAGEQFF
cdr3_nt: TGTGCCAGCAGCGTAGAAAGTTGGGCTGGTGAGCAGTTCTTC

clone_size: NA
j_call: TRBJ2-7
v_call: TRBV5-1
d_call: NA
cdr3_aa: CASSLGRRDGFSYEQYF
cdr3_nt: TGCGCCAGCAGCTTGGGGCGGCGGGACGGGTTCTCCTACGAGCAGTACTTC

clone_size: NA
j_call: TRBJ2-1
v_call: TRBV7-8
d_call: NA
cdr3_aa: CASSLGTQRNEQFF
cdr3_nt: TGTGCCAGCAGCTTAGGAACCCAGAGGAATGAGCAGTTCTTC

clone_size: NA
j_call: TRBJ2-1
v_call: TRBV15
d_call: TRBD2
cdr3_aa: CATSLGTSGNNEQFF
cdr3_nt: TGTGCCACCAGCTTGGGGACTAGCGGAAACAATGAGCAGTTCTTC

clone_size: few
j_call: TRBJ2-1
v_call: TRBV9
d_call: NA
cdr3_aa: CASSGMGDEQFF
cdr3_nt: TGTGCCAGCAGCGGGATGGGAGATGAGCAGTTCTTC

clone_size: NA
j_call: TRBJ2-7
v_call: TRBV15
d_call: TRBD2
cdr3_aa: CATSRDRASGYYEQYF
cdr3_nt: TGTGCCACCAGCAGAGATCGGGCTAGCGGGTACTACGAGCAGTACTTC

clone_size: few
j_call: TRBJ1-3
v_call: TRBV6-4
d_call: NA
cdr3_aa: CASEEAGNTIYF
cdr3_nt: TGTGCCAGCGAGGAGGCTGGAAACACCATATATTTT

clone_size: few
j_call: TRBJ1-2
v_call: TRBV4-1
d_call: TRBD1
cdr3_aa: CASSQVGQGDYGYTF
cdr3_nt: TGCGCCAGCAGCCAAGTTGGACAGGGGGACTATGGCTACACCTTC

clone_size: NA
j_call: TRBJ2-1
v_call: TRBV9
d_call: NA
cdr3_aa: CASSAGPASEQFF
cdr3_nt: TGTGCCAGCAGCGCGGGCCCGGCGTCTGAGCAGTTCTTC

clone_size: NA
j_call: TRBJ2-5
v_call: TRBV7-9
d_call: TRBD2
cdr3_aa: CASSLLGGRAVETQYF
cdr3_nt: TGTGCCAGCAGCTTATTGGGCGGGAGGGCCGTAGAGACCCAGTACTTC

clone_size: NA
j_call: TRBJ2-7
v_call: TRBV5-1
d_call: NA
cdr3_aa: CASSAGQTGEQYF
cdr3_nt: TGCGCCAGCAGCGCGGGACAGACGGGCGAGCAGTACTTC

clone_size: few
j_call: TRBJ2-7
v_call: TRBV19
d_call: NA
cdr3_aa: CASSIVAGGYEQYF
cdr3_nt: TGTGCCAGTAGTATAGTGGCTGGCGGCTACGAGCAGTACTTC